A selection of T cell receptor beta chains follows, all from one sample in a study of T-cell memory formation after mild COVID-19. TCRdb re-derived calls from the 5' RACE reads in MiXCR, one entry per CDR3 protein. Here the sample spans around 320,000 distinct CDR3 sequences, approximately 19% being singletons. The sample consisted of PBMCs or a T cell subset sorted from them (not recorded which). Source of these receptors: a man younger than 35 who had mild COVID-19 (a few samples of this study predate the infection). Cell type and time point are not known. Each CDR3 is given with its conserved first and last residue.

TRBV6-2/TRBV6-3,TRBJ1-5,CASSGRGIRPQHF
TRBV12-3/TRBV12-4,TRBJ2-2,CASSLGTHTGELFF
TRBV5-5,TRBJ2-1,CASSWVGKDNEQFF
TRBV7-6,TRBJ2-7,CASSPLSDFSYEQYF
TRBV2,TRBJ2-1,CASSGVLAGDNEQFF
TRBV20-1,TRBJ1-5,CSARGVGPQPQHF
TRBV24-1,TRBJ2-7,CATSETGGHEQYF
TRBV5-6,TRBJ2-3,CASSYGLAPDTQYF
TRBV7-2,TRBJ1-1,CASSVGTSRQNTEAFF
TRBV5-1,TRBJ1-1,CASSLAGEYTEAFF
TRBV7-9,TRBJ1-1,CASSLLVQDEAFF
TRBV3-1,TRBJ2-2,CASSQGQTSGVNTGELFF
TRBV6-5,TRBJ1-1,CASSPRTGYTEAFF
TRBV19,TRBJ1-1,CASSFHVGQRMAEAFF
TRBV7-2,TRBJ2-1,CASSPASGSGGVRFF
TRBV7-2,TRBJ2-1,CASSFSRDDEQFF
TRBV6-2/TRBV6-3,TRBJ1-1,CASSPGQGAHTEAFF
TRBV2,TRBJ2-1,CASTTASDNEQFF
TRBV10-3,TRBJ2-5,CAISESLGQETQYF
TRBV4-3,TRBJ2-2,CASSLLWGAGELFF
TRBV28,TRBJ2-5,CASNFGGEETQYF
TRBV7-3,TRBJ2-3,CASSVDSTDTQYF
TRBV7-9,TRBJ2-4,CASSYSSAPSQYF
TRBV7-7,TRBJ2-5,CASSPRGWTSGDQETQYF
TRBV7-8,TRBJ1-2,CASSLADPTRYTF
TRBV10-3,TRBJ2-3,CAIRVGRGRVADTQYF
TRBV7-9,TRBJ2-5,CASSFAGMETQYF
TRBV7-9,TRBJ2-1,CASSLAHGGDNEQFF
TRBV6-5,TRBJ2-1,CASSSTGAPHNEQFF
TRBV28,TRBJ1-1,CASSRGEGAVTEAFF
TRBV7-2,TRBJ1-5,CASSFRNQPQHF
TRBV20-1,TRBJ1-1,CSAPRGGARAEAFF
TRBV20-1,TRBJ1-4,CSAGGSWSEKLFF
TRBV4-3,TRBJ1-6,CASSQGWENSPLHF
TRBV9,TRBJ2-3,CASSVASGGGRSYF
TRBV5-1,TRBJ2-2,CASTPSGGAGELFF
TRBV7-2,TRBJ2-5,CASSLAGGFRETQYF
TRBV5-1,TRBJ1-4,CASSGQGAANEKLFF
TRBV10-3,TRBJ2-7,CATRLSQGNYEQYF
TRBV5-1,TRBJ2-7,CASSRVGGHSYEQYF
TRBV7-2,TRBJ1-6,CASSFQQGGSPLHF
TRBV7-2,TRBJ2-7,CASRGRASYEQYF
TRBV7-2,TRBJ2-5,CASSSTLVRETQYF
TRBV12-3/TRBV12-4,TRBJ1-4,CASSLQETNEKLFF
TRBV7-9,TRBJ1-5,CASSRGRTGANQPQHF
TRBV3-1,TRBJ2-7,CASSLGNGAVYEQYF
TRBV6-2/TRBV6-3,TRBJ2-4,CASSRRDGKNIQYF
TRBV29-1,TRBJ2-7,CSVTAGTAPYEQYF
TRBV6-2/TRBV6-3,TRBJ1-5,CASSYSPVQPQHF
TRBV29-1,TRBJ2-7,CSVVDWYSYEQYF
TRBV12-3/TRBV12-4,TRBJ1-2,CASSLPQGAVGGYTF
TRBV7-9,TRBJ2-1,CASSQSGREAQNEQFF
TRBV9,TRBJ1-6,CASSGGRAVNSPLHF
TRBV12-3/TRBV12-4,TRBJ2-6,CASSTTRSPSGANVLTF
TRBV10-3,TRBJ2-3,CATRTGGSTDTQYF